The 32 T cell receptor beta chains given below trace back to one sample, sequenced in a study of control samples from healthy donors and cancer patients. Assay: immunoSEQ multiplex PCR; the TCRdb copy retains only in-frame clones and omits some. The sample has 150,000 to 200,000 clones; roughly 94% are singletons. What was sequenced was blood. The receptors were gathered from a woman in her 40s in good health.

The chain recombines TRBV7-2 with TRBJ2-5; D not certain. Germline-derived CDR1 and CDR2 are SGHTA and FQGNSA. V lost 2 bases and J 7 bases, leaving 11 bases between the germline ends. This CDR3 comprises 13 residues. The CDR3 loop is CASSLFGARTQYF. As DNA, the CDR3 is TGTGCCAGCAGCTTATTTGGCGCCAGGACCCAGTACTTC. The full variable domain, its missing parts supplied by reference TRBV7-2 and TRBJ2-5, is GAGVSQSPSNKVTEKGKDVELRCDPISGHTALYWYRQSLGQGLEFLIYFQGNSAPDKSGLPSDRFSAERTGGSVSTLTIQRTQQEDSAVYLCASSLFGARTQYFGPGTRLLVL.

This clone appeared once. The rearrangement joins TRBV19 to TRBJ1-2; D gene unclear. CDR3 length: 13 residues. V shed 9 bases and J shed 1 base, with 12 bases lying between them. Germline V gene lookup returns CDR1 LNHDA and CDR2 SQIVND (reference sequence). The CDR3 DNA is TGTGCCAGCAGCTCAGCACTTAACTATGGCTACACCTTC. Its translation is CASSSALNYGYTF.

CDR3 DNA sequence: TGTGCCAGCAGCTTAGTGCCGAGCGGAACAGATACGCAGTATTTT. Protein: CASSLVPSGTDTQYF. This chain connects TRBV7-8 to TRBJ2-3, with D perhaps TRBD2 (5 bases). The CDR3 is made up of 15 amino acids. Germline V gene lookup returns CDR1 SGHVS and CDR2 FQNEAQ. With 1 base removed from V and 3 bases from J, the gap between germline ends came to 11 bases.

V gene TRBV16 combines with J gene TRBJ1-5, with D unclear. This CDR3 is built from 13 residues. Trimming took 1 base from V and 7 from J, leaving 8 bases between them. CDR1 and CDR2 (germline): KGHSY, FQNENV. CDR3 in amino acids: CASSQWGEQPQHF. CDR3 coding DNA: TGTGCCAGCAGCCAATGGGGTGAGCAGCCCCAGCATTTT.

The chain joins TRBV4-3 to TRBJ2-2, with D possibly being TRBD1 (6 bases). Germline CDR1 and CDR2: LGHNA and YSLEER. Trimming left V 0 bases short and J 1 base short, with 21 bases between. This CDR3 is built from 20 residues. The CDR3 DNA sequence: TGCGCCAGCAGCCAAGATCCCCCGGGGATAGGGGGAAAGAACACCGGGGAGCTGTTTTTT. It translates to CASSQDPPGIGGKNTGELFF.

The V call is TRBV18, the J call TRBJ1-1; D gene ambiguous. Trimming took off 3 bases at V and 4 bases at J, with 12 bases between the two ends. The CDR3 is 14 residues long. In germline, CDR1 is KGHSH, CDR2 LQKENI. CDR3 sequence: CASSPTGSGTEAFF. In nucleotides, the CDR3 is TGTGCCAGCTCACCCACGGGTTCCGGCACTGAAGCTTTCTTT.

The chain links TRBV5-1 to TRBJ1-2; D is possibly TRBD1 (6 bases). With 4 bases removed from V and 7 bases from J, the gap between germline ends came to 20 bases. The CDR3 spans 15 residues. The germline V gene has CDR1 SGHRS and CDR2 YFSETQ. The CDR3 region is CASSRIIQGSFGYTF. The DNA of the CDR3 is TGCGCCAGCAGCCGGATCATACAGGGAAGCTTTGGCTACACCTTC.

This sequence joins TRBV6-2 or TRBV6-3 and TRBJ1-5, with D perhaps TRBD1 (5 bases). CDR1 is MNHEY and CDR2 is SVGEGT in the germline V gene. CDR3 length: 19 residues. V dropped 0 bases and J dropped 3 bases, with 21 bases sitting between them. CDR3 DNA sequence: TGTGCCAGCAGTTACTCGAGGGGCCTTAATGGAGGGCTCAATCAGCCCCAGCATTTT. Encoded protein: CASSYSRGLNGGLNQPQHF.

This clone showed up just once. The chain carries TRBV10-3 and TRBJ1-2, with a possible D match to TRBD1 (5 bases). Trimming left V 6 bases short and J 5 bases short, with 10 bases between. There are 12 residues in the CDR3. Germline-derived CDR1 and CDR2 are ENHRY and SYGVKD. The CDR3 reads CAISTGGYGYTF. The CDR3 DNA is TGTGCCATCAGCACAGGAGGGTATGGCTACACCTTC.

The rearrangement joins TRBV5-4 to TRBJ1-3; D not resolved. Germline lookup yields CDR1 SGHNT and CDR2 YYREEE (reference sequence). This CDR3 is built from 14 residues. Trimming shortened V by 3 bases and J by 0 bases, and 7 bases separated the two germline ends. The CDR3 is CASSWKSSGNTIYF. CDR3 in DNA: TGTGCCAGCAGCTGGAAGAGCTCTGGAAACACCATATATTTT.

CDR3 sequence reads: CASSSRDGQPQHF. Here the CDR3 DNA reads TGTGCCAGCAGTTCAAGGGACGGTCAGCCCCAGCATTTT. The rearrangement links TRBV6-5 to TRBJ1-5; D is possibly TRBD1 (5 bases). V lost 4 bases and J 6 bases, leaving 10 bases between the germline ends. Germline V lookup: CDR1 MNHEY, CDR2 SVGAGI. CDR3 length: 13 amino acids.

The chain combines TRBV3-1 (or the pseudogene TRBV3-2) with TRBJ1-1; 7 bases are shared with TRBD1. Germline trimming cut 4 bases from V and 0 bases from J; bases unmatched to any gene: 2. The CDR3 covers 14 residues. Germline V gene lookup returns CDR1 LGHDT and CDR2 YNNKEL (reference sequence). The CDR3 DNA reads TGTGCCAGCAGCCCGGGACAGCTGAACACTGAAGCTTTCTTT. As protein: CASSPGQLNTEAFF.

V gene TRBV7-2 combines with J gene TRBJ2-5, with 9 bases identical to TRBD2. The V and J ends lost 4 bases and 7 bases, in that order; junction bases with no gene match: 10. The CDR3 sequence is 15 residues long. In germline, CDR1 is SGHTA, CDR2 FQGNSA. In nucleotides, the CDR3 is TGTGCCAGCAGCTCAGCGGGAGGCGCGCCGGGGACCCAGTACTTC. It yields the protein CASSSAGGAPGTQYF.

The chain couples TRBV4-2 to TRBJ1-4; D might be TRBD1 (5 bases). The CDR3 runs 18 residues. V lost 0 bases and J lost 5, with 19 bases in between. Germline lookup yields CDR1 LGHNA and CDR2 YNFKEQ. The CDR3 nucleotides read TGTGCCAGCAGCCAAGATATTGGAGTGGGGCGGAGGAATGAAAAACTGTTTTTT. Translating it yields CASSQDIGVGRRNEKLFF.

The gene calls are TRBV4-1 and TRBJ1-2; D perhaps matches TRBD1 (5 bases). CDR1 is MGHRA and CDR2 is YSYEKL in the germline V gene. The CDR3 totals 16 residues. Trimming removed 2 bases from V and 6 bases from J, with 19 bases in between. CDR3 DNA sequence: TGCGCCAGCAGCCAAACGTCGGGGGTATCGGTCGATGGCTACACCTTC. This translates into CASSQTSGVSVDGYTF.

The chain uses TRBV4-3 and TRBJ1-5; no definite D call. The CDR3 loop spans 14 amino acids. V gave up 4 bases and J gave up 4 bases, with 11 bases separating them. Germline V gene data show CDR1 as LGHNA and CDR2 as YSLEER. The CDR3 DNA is TGCGCCAGCAGCCCTACACCGTCGAATCAGCCCCAGCATTTT. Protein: CASSPTPSNQPQHF.

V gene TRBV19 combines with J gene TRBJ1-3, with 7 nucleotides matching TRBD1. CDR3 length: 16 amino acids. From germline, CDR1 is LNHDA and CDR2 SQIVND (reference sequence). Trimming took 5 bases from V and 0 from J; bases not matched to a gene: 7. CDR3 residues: CASSRRDRSSGNTIYF. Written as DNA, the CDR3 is TGTGCCAGTAGTCGCCGGGACAGAAGCTCTGGAAACACCATATATTTT.

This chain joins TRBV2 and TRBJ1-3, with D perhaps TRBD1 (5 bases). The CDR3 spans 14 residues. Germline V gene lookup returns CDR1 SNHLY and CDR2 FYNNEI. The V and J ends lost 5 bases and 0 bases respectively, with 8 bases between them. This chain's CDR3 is CASSWGISGNTIYF. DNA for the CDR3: TGTGCCAGCAGTTGGGGGATCTCTGGAAACACCATATATTTT.

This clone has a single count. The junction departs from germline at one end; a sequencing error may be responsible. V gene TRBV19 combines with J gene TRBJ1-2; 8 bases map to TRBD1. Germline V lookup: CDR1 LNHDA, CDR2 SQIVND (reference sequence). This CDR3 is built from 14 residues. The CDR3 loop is CASTIGQGKYGYTF. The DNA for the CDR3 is TGTGCCAGTACTATAGGACAGGGAAAATATGGCTACACCTTC.

CDR3 loop: CASSLAGTYEQYF. For the CDR3, the DNA is TGTGCCAGCAGCTTGGCAGGCACCTACGAGCAGTACTTC. The V gene is TRBV5-4, the J gene TRBJ2-7; no clear D gene. V was pared by 0 bases and J by 2 bases, with 6 bases between. The germline V gene has CDR1 SGHNT and CDR2 YYREEE (reference sequence). There are 13 residues in the CDR3.

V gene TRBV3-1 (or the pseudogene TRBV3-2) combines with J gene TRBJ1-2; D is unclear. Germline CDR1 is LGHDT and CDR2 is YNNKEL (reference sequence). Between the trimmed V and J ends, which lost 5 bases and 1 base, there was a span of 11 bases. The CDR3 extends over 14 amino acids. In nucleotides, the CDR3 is TGTGCCAGCAGCAGCGGGCGAATTAACTATGGCTACACCTTC. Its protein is CASSSGRINYGYTF.

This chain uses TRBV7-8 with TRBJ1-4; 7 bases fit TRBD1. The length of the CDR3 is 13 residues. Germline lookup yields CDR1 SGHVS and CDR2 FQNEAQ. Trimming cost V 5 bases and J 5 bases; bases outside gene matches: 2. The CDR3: CASSPDRNEKLFF. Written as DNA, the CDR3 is TGTGCCAGCAGCCCGGACAGGAATGAAAAACTGTTTTTT.

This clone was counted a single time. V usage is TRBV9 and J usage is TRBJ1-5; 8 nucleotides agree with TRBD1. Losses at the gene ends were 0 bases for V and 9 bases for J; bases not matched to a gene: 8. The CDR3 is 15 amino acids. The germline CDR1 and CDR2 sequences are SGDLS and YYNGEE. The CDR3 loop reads CASSVDAQGGRPQHF. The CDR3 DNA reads TGTGCCAGCAGCGTAGATGCACAGGGGGGCCGGCCCCAGCATTTT.

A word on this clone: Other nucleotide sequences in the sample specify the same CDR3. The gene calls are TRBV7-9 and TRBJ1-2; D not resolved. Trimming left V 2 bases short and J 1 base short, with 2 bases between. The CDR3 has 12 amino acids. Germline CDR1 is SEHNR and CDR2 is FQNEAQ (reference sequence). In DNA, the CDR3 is TGTGCCAGCAGCTTAAGTAACTATGGCTACACCTTC. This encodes CASSLSNYGYTF.

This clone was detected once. DNA of the CDR3: TGTGCCAGCAGCGTAGGGGGACAGGGGGCCACTGAAGCTTTCTTT. Translating gives CASSVGGQGATEAFF. The chain is built from TRBV9 and TRBJ1-1, with 12 bases fitting TRBD1. CDR1 is SGDLS and CDR2 is YYNGEE in the germline V gene. V dropped 0 bases and J dropped 4; count of bases not matched to a gene: 1. This CDR3 is built from 15 residues.

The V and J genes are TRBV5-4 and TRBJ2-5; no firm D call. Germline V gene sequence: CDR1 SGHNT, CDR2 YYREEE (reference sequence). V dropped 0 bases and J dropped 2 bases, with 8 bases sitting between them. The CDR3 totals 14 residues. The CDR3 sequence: CASSLVLSQETQYF. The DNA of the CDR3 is TGTGCCAGCAGCTTGGTGCTATCTCAAGAGACCCAGTACTTC.

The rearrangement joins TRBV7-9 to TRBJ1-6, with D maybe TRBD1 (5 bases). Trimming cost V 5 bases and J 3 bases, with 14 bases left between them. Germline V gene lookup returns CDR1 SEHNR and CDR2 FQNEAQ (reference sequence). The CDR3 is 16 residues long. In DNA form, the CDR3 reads TGTGCCAGCAGCATGGGGAAGGGGTTCTATAATTCACCCCTCCACTTT. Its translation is CASSMGKGFYNSPLHF.

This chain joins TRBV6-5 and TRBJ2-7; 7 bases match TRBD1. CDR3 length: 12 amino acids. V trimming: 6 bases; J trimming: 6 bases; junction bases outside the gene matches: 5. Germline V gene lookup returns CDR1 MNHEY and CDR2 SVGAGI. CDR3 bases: TGTGCCAGCAGGGCCGGGACAGTCGAGCAGTACTTC. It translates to CASRAGTVEQYF.

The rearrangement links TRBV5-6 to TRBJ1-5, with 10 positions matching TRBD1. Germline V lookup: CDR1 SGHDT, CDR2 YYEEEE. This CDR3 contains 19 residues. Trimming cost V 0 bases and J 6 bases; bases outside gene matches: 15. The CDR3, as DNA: TGTGCCAGCAGCTTGGAAGGGACAGGGGTTGTTTGGGTCCCTCAGCCCCAGCATTTT. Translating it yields CASSLEGTGVVWVPQPQHF.

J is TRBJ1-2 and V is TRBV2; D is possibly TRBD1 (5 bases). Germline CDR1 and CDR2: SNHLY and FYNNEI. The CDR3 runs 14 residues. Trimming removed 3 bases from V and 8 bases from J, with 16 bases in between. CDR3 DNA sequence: TGTGCCAGCAGTGATCCCCCCTACCAGGGAGGCTACACCTTC. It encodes CASSDPPYQGGYTF.

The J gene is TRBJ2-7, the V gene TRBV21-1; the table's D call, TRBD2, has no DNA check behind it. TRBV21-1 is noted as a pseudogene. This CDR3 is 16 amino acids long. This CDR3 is CASSTRTSGASYEQYF. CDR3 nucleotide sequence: TGTGCCAGCAGCACCAGGACTAGCGGGGCCTCCTACGAGCAGTACTTC.

CDR3 nucleotide sequence: TGTGCCGGACAGGGGGGAGGGGAGGGCACTGAAGCTTTCTTT. This sequence encodes CAGQGGGEGTEAFF. The chain links TRBV19 to TRBJ1-1, with 10 positions matching TRBD1. After removal of 11 bases from V and 4 bases from J, the junction contained 10 bases not matched to a gene. The CDR3 is made up of 14 amino acids. Germline V gene lookup returns CDR1 LNHDA and CDR2 SQIVND (reference sequence).